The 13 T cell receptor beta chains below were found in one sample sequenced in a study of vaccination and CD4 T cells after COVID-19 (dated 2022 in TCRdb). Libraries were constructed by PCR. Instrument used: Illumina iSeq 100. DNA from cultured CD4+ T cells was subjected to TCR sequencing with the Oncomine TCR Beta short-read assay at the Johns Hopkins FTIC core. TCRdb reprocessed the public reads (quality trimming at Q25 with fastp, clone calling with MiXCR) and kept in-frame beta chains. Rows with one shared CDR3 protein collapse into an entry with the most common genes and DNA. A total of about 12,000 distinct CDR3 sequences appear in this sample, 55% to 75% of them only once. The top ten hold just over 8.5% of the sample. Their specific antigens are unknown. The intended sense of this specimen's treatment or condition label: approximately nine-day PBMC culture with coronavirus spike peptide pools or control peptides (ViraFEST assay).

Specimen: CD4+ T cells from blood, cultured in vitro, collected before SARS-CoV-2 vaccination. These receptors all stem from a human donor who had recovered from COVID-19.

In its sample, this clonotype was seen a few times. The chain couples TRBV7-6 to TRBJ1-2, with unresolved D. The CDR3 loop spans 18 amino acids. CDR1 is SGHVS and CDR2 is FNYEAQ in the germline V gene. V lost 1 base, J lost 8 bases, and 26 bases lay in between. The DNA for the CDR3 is TGTGCCAGCAGCTTAGTCGGGTGGACGGTGTCAGGTCCAGCCGGCTACACCTTC. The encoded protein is CASSLVGWTVSGPAGYTF.

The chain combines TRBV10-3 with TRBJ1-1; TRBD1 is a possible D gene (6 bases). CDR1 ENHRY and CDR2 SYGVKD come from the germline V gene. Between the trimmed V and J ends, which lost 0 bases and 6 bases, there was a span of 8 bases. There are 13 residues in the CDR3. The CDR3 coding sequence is TGTGCCATCAGTGAGTCCTGGGGGCCTGAAGCTTTCTTT. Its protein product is CAISESWGPEAFF.

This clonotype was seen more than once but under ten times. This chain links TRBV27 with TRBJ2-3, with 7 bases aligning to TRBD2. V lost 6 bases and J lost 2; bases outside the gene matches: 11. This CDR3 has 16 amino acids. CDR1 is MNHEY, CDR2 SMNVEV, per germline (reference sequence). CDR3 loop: CASSHWSSGNTDTQYF. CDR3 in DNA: TGTGCCAGCAGCCACTGGTCTAGCGGAAACACAGATACGCAGTATTTT.

The CDR3 DNA is TGTGCCAGCAGCTTAGCAGGGACAGGGTTGGGCGAGCAGTACTTC. Its translation is CASSLAGTGLGEQYF. J is TRBJ2-7 and V is TRBV7-2, with 9 nucleotides matching TRBD1. J was trimmed by 6 bases and V by 0 bases; bases with no gene match: 6. The germline V gene has CDR1 SGHTA and CDR2 FQGNSA. This CDR3 is 15 amino acids long.

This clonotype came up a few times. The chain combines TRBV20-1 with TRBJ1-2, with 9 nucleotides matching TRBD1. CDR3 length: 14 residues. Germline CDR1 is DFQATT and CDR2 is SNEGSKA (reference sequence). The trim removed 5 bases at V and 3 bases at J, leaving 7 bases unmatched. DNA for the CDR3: TGCAGTGCTCAAAGGACAGGGGCGTACTATGGCTACACCTTC. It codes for CSAQRTGAYYGYTF.

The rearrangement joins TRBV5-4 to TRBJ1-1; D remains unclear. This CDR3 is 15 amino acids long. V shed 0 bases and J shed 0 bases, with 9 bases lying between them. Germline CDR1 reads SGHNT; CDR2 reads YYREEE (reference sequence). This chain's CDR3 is CASSLGPIMNTEAFF. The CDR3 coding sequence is TGTGCCAGCAGCTTGGGTCCGATCATGAACACTGAAGCTTTCTTT.

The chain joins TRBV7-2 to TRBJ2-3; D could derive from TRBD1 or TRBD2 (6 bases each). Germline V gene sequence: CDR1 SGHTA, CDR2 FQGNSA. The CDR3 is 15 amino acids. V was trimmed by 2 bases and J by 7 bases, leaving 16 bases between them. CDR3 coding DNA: TGTGCCAGCAGCTTAAGGGGGGAATTTGCGAATACGCAGTATTTT. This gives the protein CASSLRGEFANTQYF.

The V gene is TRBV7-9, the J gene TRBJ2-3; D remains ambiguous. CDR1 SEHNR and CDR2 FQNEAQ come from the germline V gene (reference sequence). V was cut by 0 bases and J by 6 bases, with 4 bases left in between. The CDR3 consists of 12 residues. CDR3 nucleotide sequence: TGTGCCAGCAGCTTAGCTTTCGATACGCAGTATTTT. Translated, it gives CASSLAFDTQYF.

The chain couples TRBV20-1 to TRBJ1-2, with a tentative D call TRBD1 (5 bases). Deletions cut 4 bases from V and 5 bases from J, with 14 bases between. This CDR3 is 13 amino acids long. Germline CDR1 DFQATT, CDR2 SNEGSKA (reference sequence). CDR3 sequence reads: CSANSDSSYGYTF. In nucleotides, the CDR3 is TGCAGTGCTAACAGCGACAGCTCTTATGGCTACACCTTC.

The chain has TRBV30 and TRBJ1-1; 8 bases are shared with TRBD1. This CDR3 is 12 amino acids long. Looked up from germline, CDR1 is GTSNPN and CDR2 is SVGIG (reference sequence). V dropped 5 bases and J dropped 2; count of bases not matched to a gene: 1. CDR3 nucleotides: TGTGCCTGGGGGACAGGTAACACTGAAGCTTTCTTT. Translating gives CAWGTGNTEAFF.

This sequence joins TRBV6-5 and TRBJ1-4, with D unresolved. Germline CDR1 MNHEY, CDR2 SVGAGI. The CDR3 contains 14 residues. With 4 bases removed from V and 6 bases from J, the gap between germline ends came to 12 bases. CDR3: CASSSSRIDEKLFF. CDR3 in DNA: TGTGCCAGCAGTTCCTCACGGATCGATGAAAAACTGTTTTTT.

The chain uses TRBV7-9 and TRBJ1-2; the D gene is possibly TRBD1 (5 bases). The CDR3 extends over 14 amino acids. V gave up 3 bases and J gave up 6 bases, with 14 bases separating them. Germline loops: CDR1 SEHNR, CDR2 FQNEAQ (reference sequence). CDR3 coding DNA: TGTGCCAGCAGCTTTAATCTGGGGGTGGATGGCTACACCTTC. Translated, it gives CASSFNLGVDGYTF.

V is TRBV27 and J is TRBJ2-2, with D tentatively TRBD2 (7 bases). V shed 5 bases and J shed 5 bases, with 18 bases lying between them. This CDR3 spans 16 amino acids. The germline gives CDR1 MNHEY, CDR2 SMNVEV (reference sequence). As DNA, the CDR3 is TGTGCCAGCAGTGCATGGGGGGGGCAGACTACCGGGGAGCTGTTTTTT. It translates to CASSAWGGQTTGELFF.